The clone carrying this T cell receptor (beta chain) has a count of ten or more. What it binds is not known. The source of the sample is a study of T-cell reconstitution after alpha-beta-depleted transplantation in children. Study-level results: Where alpha-beta T cells came from about two months after transplant was reportedly several hundred expanded graft clones. Most T-cell counts and diversity one year after the transplant came from T cells that were newly produced. Surviving thymic progenitors and recipient T cells were the source of high TCRbeta diversity at day 60 in some patients.

The ends were cut back, 2 bases at V and 0 bases at J, with 8 bases in the middle. This CDR3 is built from 15 residues. The germline V gene has CDR1 MNHEY and CDR2 SVGAGI. As it was prepared, the TCRbeta library received unique molecular identifiers. TCRdb re-called the PCR reads with MiXCR, one entry per CDR3 protein. The sample shows 250,000 or so distinct CDR3 sequences, 8.2% of them seen only once. This receptor was taken from a male patient aged 5 to 17 who had a stem cell transplant for acute lymphoblastic leukemia, so the T cells may come from the graft donor. This sequence joins TRBV6-5 and TRBJ2-1, with D perhaps assigned TRBD1 or TRBD2 (5 bases each). The source was PBMCs, mostly from graft donor cells, collected 180 days after TCRalphabeta/CD19-depleted stem cell transplant. The CDR3 sequence is CASSYGTSSYNEQFF. The DNA of the CDR3 is TGTGCCAGCAGTTACGGGACGAGCTCCTACAATGAGCAGTTCTTC.